This is a list of T cell receptor beta chains from one sample in a study of early T cells in non-severe SARS-CoV-2 infection. TCRdb redid the calling of the 5' RACE reads with MiXCR, one entry per CDR3 protein. The table has 68,000 or so distinct CDR3 sequences, 13% seen once. Sequenced: whole blood. Every receptor here comes from an adult who was a healthcare worker with PCR-confirmed SARS-CoV-2 infection or an uninfected control (not recorded which). Each CDR3 is given with its conserved first and last residue. Fields, in order: V gene, CDR3 length, clone size, J gene, D gene, CDR3 DNA, CDR3 protein. The D gene is left open where the match is weak. Clone size is not always given. Where it is, it says once, few, many or a class for expanded clones.

v_call: TRBV7-4
cdr3_length: 14
clone_size: many
j_call: TRBJ2-7
d_call: TRBD1
cdr3_nt: TGTGCCAGCAGCTACAGGGGGCCTTCGTGCGAGCAGTACTTC
cdr3_aa: CASSYRGPSCEQYF

v_call: TRBV19
cdr3_length: 15
clone_size: many
j_call: TRBJ2-7
d_call: TRBD1
cdr3_nt: TGTGCCAGTAGTACCACCGGGACAGGGCTCTACGAGCAGTACTTC
cdr3_aa: CASSTTGTGLYEQYF

v_call: TRBV5-4
cdr3_length: 17
clone_size: few
j_call: TRBJ2-7
d_call: TRBD2
cdr3_nt: TGTGCCAGCAGCCCCGGGACTAGCGGGGGGGCGCCCTACGAGCAGTACTTC
cdr3_aa: CASSPGTSGGAPYEQYF

v_call: TRBV2
cdr3_length: 15
clone_size: NA
j_call: TRBJ2-2
d_call: TRBD1
cdr3_nt: TGTGCCAGCAGTACTGGACAGGGAGGTCACGGGGAGCTGTTTTTT
cdr3_aa: CASSTGQGGHGELFF

v_call: TRBV5-5
cdr3_length: 15
clone_size: NA
j_call: TRBJ2-5
d_call: TRBD2
cdr3_nt: TGTGCCAGCAGCAAGTTAGCGGGGGGGCCAGAGACCCAGTACTTC
cdr3_aa: CASSKLAGGPETQYF

v_call: TRBV29-1
cdr3_length: 11
clone_size: many
j_call: TRBJ2-1
d_call: TRBD1
cdr3_nt: TGCAGCGTTGGGAGACAGGGAGAGCAGTTCTTC
cdr3_aa: CSVGRQGEQFF

v_call: TRBV12-3/TRBV12-4
cdr3_length: 14
clone_size: many
j_call: TRBJ2-7
d_call: TRBD1
cdr3_nt: TGTGCCAGCAGTGGACAGGGGAACTCCTACGAGCAGTACTTC
cdr3_aa: CASSGQGNSYEQYF

v_call: TRBV4-3
cdr3_length: 15
clone_size: NA
j_call: TRBJ1-5
d_call: NA
cdr3_nt: TGCGCCAGCAGCCAAGAAGGGGGGCTAGGGCAGCCCCAGCATTTT
cdr3_aa: CASSQEGGLGQPQHF

v_call: TRBV5-4
cdr3_length: 16
clone_size: few
j_call: TRBJ2-1
d_call: NA
cdr3_nt: TGTGCCAGCAGCCTGGGACGGGACCGCCGCTACAATGAGCAGTTCTTC
cdr3_aa: CASSLGRDRRYNEQFF

v_call: TRBV7-9
cdr3_length: 13
clone_size: medium-sized
j_call: TRBJ2-3
d_call: TRBD2
cdr3_nt: TGTGCCGGAGATAGGGACTATACAGATACGCAGTATTTT
cdr3_aa: CAGDRDYTDTQYF

v_call: TRBV7-2
cdr3_length: 16
clone_size: many
j_call: TRBJ1-5
d_call: TRBD1
cdr3_nt: TGTGCCAGCAGCTTAACCGGGACAGATAGCAATCAGCCCCAGCATTTT
cdr3_aa: CASSLTGTDSNQPQHF

v_call: TRBV6-5
cdr3_length: 15
clone_size: NA
j_call: TRBJ1-1
d_call: TRBD1
cdr3_nt: TGTGCCAGCACCCAGCGGAGGGGGCGAAATACTGAAGCTTTCTTT
cdr3_aa: CASTQRRGRNTEAFF

v_call: TRBV6-6
cdr3_length: 19
clone_size: few
j_call: TRBJ1-5
d_call: TRBD1
cdr3_nt: TGTGCCAGCAGCTCTATTGGGACAGGGGGGCAATATAGCAATCAGCCCCAGCATTTT
cdr3_aa: CASSSIGTGGQYSNQPQHF

v_call: TRBV7-8
cdr3_length: 15
clone_size: NA
j_call: TRBJ2-5
d_call: TRBD2
cdr3_nt: TGTGCCAGCAGTACCAGTAGCGGGGCCCGGGGGACCCAGTACTTC
cdr3_aa: CASSTSSGARGTQYF

v_call: TRBV21-1
cdr3_length: 16
clone_size: NA
j_call: TRBJ1-2
d_call: NA
cdr3_nt: TGTGCCAGCAGCAAAGTGAGACAGTCCACGGCCAATGGCTACACCTTC
cdr3_aa: CASSKVRQSTANGYTF

v_call: TRBV9
cdr3_length: 13
clone_size: many
j_call: TRBJ2-2
d_call: NA
cdr3_nt: TGTGCCAGCAGCGTTCAGTACACCGGGGAGCTGTTTTTT
cdr3_aa: CASSVQYTGELFF

v_call: TRBV21-1
cdr3_length: 18
clone_size: many
j_call: TRBJ1-5
d_call: NA
cdr3_nt: TGTGCCAGCAGCAACCGGGACAGGGGTGATTCGGGCAATCAGCCCCAGCATTTT
cdr3_aa: CASSNRDRGDSGNQPQHF

v_call: TRBV12-3/TRBV12-4
cdr3_length: 13
clone_size: NA
j_call: TRBJ2-1
d_call: NA
cdr3_nt: TGTGCCAGCCTGGTGAGCTCCTACAATGAGCAGTTCTTC
cdr3_aa: CASLVSSYNEQFF